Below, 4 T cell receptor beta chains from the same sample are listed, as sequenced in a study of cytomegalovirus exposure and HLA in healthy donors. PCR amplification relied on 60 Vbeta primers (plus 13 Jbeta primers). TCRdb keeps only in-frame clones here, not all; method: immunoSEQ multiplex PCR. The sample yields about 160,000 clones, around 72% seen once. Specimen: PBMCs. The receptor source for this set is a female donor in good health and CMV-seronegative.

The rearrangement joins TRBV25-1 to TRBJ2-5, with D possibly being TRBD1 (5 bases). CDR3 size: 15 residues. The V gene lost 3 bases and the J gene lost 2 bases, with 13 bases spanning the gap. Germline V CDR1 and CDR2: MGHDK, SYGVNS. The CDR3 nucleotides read TGTGCCAGCAGTGAGTGGGCCGCAGGGCAAGAGACCCAGTACTTC. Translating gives CASSEWAAGQETQYF.

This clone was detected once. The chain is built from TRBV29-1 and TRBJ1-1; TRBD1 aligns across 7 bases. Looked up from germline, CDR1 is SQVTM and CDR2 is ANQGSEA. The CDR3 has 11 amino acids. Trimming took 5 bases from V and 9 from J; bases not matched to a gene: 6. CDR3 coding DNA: TGCAGCGTTCAATGGACAGGAAAAGCTTTCTTT. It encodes CSVQWTGKAFF.

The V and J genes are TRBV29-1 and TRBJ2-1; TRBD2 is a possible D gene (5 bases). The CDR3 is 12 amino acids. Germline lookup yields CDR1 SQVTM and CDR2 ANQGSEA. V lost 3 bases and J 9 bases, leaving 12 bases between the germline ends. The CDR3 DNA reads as TGCAGCGTTGAGGTCGGGATTCGTGAGCAGTTCTTC. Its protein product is CSVEVGIREQFF.

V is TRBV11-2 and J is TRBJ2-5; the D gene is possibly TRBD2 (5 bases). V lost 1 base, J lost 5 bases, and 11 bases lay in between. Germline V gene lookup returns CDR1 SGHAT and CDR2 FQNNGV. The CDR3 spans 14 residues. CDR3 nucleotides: TGTGCCAGCAGCTTAGGCCCGCGAGGGGAGACCCAGTACTTC. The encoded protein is CASSLGPRGETQYF.